This T cell receptor beta chain is from a study of sequential checkpoint blockade in melanoma. Study information: First-line arms were nivolumab then ipilimumab, or the reverse, randomized 1:1. After both sequences, patients received maintenance nivolumab.

Germline V CDR1 and CDR2: SGDLS, YYNGEE. V dropped 3 bases and J dropped 6 bases, with 21 bases sitting between them. There are 16 residues in the CDR3. Profiled with immunoSEQ multiplex PCR; TCRdb holds only in-frame clones, not every one. This table has some 32,000 clones, around 82% appearing once. This clone has only one observation. Treatment here: randomized to nivolumab then ipilimumab (arm A) or the reverse (arm B). None of the patients previously received DNA-damaging chemotherapy. Live CD3+CD8+ CD19− CD56− cells were sorted from PBMCs. The sequenced sample was CD8+ T cells sorted from blood (inferred from file names), obtained from a patient given nivolumab and ipilimumab in sequence. The sequence derives from a human donor with melanoma. The rearrangement links TRBV9 to TRBJ1-2; D is ambiguous. DNA of the CDR3: TGTGCCAGCAGCGCGAGACGTGACACGGGAGTACATGGCTACACCTTC. This encodes CASSARRDTGVHGYTF.